This T cell receptor (beta chain) was sequenced during a study of cytomegalovirus exposure and HLA in healthy donors. Details on this clone: Its antigen is unknown.

Study conclusions and caveats: The tendency of first-cohort TCR clusters to co-occur in the 95 to 150 validation repertoires was the finding of a later analysis.

Assay: immunoSEQ multiplex PCR; the TCRdb copy retains only in-frame clones and omits some. Of some 240,000 clones listed, around 87% were seen once; the top ten hold roughly 2%. Among the 110 or so subjects of the validation cohort, separate from the approximately 670-subject first cohort, were the donors. This clonotype originated in a young woman in good health and CMV-seropositive. The sequencing sample was made of PBMCs.

Here the CDR3 reads CASSIGQNTEAFF. In DNA form, the CDR3 reads TGTGCCAGTAGTATCGGTCAGAACACTGAAGCTTTCTTT. V usage is TRBV19 and J usage is TRBJ1-1; D gene unclear. The CDR3 consists of 13 residues. Germline loops: CDR1 LNHDA, CDR2 SQIVND (reference sequence). Deletions cut 3 bases from V and 1 base from J, with 6 bases between.